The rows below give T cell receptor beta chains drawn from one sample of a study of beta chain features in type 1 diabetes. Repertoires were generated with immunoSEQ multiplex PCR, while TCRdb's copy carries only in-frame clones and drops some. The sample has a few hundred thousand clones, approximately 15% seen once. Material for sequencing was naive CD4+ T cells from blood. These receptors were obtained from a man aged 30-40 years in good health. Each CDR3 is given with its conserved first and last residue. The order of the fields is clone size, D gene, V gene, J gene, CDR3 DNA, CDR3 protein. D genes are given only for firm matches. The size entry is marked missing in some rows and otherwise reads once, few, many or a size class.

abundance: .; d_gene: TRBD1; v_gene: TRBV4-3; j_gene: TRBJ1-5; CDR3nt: TGCGCCAGCAGCCTCGGACAGGGATCGCCCCAGCATTTT; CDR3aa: CASSLGQGSPQHF
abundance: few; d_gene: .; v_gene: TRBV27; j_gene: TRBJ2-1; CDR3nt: TGTGCCAGCCGAAAATATAACAATGAGCAGTTCTTC; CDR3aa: CASRKYNNEQFF
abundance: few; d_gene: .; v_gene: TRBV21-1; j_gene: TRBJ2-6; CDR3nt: TGTGCCAGCAGCCGCAAAGTCCTGACTTTC; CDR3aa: CASSRKVLTF
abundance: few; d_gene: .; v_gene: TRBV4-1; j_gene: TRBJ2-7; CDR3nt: TGCGCCAGCAGCCAAGATCGGTCAGCCCAAGGGAATTACGAGCAGTACTTC; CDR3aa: CASSQDRSAQGNYEQYF
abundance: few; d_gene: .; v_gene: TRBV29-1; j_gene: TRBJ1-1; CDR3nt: TGCAGCGTTGCAGAAGGGTTTATGAACACTGAAGCTTTCTTT; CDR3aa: CSVAEGFMNTEAFF
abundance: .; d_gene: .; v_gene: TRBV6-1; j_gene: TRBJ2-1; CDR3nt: TGTGCCAGCAGTGAATTGGGGCTGGGTAATGAGCAGTTCTTC; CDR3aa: CASSELGLGNEQFF
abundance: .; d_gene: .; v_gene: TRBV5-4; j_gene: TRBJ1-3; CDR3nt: TGTGCCAGCAGCTTCGTCGGCTCTGGAAACACCATATATTTT; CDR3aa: CASSFVGSGNTIYF
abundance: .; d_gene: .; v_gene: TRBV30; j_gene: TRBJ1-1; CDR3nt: TGTGCCTGGAGTCGACAGCACACTGAAGCTTTCTTT; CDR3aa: CAWSRQHTEAFF
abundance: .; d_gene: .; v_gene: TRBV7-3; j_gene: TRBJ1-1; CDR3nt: TGTGCCAGCAGCTTATCCCCGACGGGGAACACTGAAGCTTTCTTT; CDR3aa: CASSLSPTGNTEAFF
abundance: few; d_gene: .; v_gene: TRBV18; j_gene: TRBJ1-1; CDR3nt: TGTGCCAGCTCACCTACGGGTTCACGCAAGAACACTGAAGCTTTCTTT; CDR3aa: CASSPTGSRKNTEAFF
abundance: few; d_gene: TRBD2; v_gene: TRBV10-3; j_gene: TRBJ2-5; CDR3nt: TGTGCCATCAGTGCGTCTAGCGGGCAAGAGACCCAGTACTTC; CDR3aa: CAISASSGQETQYF
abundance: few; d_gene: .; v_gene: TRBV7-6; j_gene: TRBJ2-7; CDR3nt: TGTGCCAGCAGCCCGCAAAGTGTCGGGTACGAGCAGTACTTC; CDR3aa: CASSPQSVGYEQYF
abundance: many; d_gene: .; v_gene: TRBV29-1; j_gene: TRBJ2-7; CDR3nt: TGCAGCGTTGGGACAGGACTATACGAGCAGTACTTC; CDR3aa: CSVGTGLYEQYF
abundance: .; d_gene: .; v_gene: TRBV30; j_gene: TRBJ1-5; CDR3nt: TGTGCCTGGAGTGTACGGATCGATGAGCCCCAGCATTTT; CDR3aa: CAWSVRIDEPQHF
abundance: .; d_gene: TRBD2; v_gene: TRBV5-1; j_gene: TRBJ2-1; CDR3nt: TGCGCCAGCAGCTTGGCCAGCGGGAGCTCCTACAATGAGCAGTTCTTC; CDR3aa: CASSLASGSSYNEQFF
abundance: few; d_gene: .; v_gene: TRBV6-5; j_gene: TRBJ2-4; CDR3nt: TGTGCCAGCAGTTCAGGACTCTCAGCCAAAAACATTCAGTACTTC; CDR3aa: CASSSGLSAKNIQYF
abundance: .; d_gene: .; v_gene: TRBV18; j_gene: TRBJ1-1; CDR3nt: TGTGCCAGCTCACCACTCGCAGTGAACACTGAAGCTTTCTTT; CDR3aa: CASSPLAVNTEAFF
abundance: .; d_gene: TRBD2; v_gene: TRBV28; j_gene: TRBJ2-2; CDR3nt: TGTGCCAGCAGTTTACGGCTTGGGCTAGCGGGAGTGGACGGGGAGCTGTTTTTT; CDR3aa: CASSLRLGLAGVDGELFF
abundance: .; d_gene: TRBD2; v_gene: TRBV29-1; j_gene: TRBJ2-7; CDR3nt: TGCAGCGTTGCCGGGGGGAACTCCTACGAGCAGTACTTC; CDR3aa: CSVAGGNSYEQYF
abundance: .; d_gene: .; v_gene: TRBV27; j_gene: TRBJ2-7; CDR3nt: TGTGCCAGCAGTTTTGCGAGCTCCTACGAGCAGTACTTC; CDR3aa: CASSFASSYEQYF
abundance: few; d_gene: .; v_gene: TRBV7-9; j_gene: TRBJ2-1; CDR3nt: TGTGCCAGCAGCTCCGTTAGACAGACCTACAATGAGCAGTTCTTC; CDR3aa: CASSSVRQTYNEQFF
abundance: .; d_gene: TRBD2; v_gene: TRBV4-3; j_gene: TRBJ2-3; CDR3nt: TGCGCCAGCAGCCATCGAATTTTGACTAGCGGGGGGCAAGATACGCAGTATTTT; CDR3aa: CASSHRILTSGGQDTQYF
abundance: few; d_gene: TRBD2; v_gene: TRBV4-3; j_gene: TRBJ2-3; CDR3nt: TGCGCCAGCAGCCAATCTAGCGGGGGCACAGATACGCAGTATTTT; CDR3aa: CASSQSSGGTDTQYF
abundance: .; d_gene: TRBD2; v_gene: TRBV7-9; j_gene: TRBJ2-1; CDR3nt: TGTGCCAGCAGCTTATGGACTAGCGTCACCTACAATGAGCAGTTCTTC; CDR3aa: CASSLWTSVTYNEQFF
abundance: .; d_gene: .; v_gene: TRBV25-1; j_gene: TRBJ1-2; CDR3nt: TGTGCCAGCAGTGAGTGGCAGGGTCGAGGTGGCTATGGCTACACCTTC; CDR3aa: CASSEWQGRGGYGYTF
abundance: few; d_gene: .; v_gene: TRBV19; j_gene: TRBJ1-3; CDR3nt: TGTGCCAGCGCAGGAGACTCTGGAAACACCATATATTTT; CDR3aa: CASAGDSGNTIYF
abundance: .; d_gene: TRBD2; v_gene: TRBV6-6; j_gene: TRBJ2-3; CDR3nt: TGTGCCAGCAGCCGACTAGCGGGCCCAGATACGCAGTATTTT; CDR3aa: CASSRLAGPDTQYF
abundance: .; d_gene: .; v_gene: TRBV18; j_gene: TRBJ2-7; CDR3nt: TGTGCCAGCTCACCACCGCACGCTTACGAGCAGTACTTC; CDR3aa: CASSPPHAYEQYF
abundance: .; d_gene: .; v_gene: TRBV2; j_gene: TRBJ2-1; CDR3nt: TGTGCCAGCAATGAGATAGTAGGACTAACGAATGAGCAGTTCTTC; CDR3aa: CASNEIVGLTNEQFF
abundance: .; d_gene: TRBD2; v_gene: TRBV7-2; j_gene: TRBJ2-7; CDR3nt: TGTGCCAGCAGCCCGGGGGGAGGGTCCTACGAGCAGTACTTC; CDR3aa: CASSPGGGSYEQYF
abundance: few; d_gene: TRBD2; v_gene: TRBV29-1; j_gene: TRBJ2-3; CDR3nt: TGCAGCGGCTTGGGACTAGCGGGGAACACAGATACGCAGTATTTT; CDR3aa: CSGLGLAGNTDTQYF
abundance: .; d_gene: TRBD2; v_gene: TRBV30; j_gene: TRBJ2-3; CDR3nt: TGTGCCTGGAGTGTGGCTAGCGGTACCACAGATACGCAGTATTTT; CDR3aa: CAWSVASGTTDTQYF
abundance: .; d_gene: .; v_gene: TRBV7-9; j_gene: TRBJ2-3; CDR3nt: TGTGCCAGCAGCTTAGCGCGAGGGGGGCGACCTCCCACAGATACGCAGTATTTT; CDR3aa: CASSLARGGRPPTDTQYF
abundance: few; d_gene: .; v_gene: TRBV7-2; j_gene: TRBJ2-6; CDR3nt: TGTGCCAGCAGTTCTAGCTCTGGGGCCAACGTCCTGACTTTC; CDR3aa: CASSSSSGANVLTF
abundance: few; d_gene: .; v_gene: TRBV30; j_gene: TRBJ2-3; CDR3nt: TGTGCCTGGACACAGGCCCTAAAACGAGATACGCAGTATTTT; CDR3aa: CAWTQALKRDTQYF
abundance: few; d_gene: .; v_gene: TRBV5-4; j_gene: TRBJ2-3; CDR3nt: TGTGCCAGCAGCTTGGACCAGACAGATACGCAGTATTTT; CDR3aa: CASSLDQTDTQYF
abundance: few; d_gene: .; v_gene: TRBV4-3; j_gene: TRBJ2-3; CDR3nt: TGCGCCAGCAGCGCCCTTAGCGGCGGCGCAGATACGCAGTATTTT; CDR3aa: CASSALSGGADTQYF
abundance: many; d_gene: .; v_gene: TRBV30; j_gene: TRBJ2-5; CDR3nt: TGTGCCTGGAGTCGGGATGAGGAGACCCAGTACTTC; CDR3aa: CAWSRDEETQYF
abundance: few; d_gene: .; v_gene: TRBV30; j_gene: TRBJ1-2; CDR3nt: TGTGCCTGGGATGAAGGACCCCCGGGCGGCTACACCTTC; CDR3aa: CAWDEGPPGGYTF
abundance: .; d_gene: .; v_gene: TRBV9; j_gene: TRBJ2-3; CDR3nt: TGTGCCAGCAGCGCCGGCCCCCAGAAAGATACGCAGTATTTT; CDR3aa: CASSAGPQKDTQYF
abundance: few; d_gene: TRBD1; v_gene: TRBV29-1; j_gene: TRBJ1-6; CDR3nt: TGCAGCGCCACCCAAGGGGGCTACAATTCACCCCTCCACTTT; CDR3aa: CSATQGGYNSPLHF
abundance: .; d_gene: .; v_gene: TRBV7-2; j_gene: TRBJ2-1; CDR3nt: TGTGCCAGCAGCTTAGTACCTGGCACCTACAATGAGCAGTTCTTC; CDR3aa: CASSLVPGTYNEQFF
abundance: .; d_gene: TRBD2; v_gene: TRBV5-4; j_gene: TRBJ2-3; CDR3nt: TGTGCCAGCAGCTTGGAACTAGCGGATACTACGCAGTATTTT; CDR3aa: CASSLELADTTQYF
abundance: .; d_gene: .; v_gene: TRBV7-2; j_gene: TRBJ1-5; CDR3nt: TGTGCCAGCAGCTTAACCCCGGGACCTCCCGGTCAGCCCCAGCATTTT; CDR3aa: CASSLTPGPPGQPQHF
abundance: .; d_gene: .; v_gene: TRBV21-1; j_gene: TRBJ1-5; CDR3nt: TGTGCCAGCAGCAAAGTCGGGGGGCGCGGAAGCAATCAGCCCCAGCATTTT; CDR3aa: CASSKVGGRGSNQPQHF
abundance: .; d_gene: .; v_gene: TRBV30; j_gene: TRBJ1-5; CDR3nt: TGTGCCTGCCGTGGGTCGTTCAATCAGCCCCAGCATTTT; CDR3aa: CACRGSFNQPQHF
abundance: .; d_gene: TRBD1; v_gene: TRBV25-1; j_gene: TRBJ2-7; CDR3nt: TGTGCCAGCAGTTTGACAGGGATCTCCTACGAGCAGTACTTC; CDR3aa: CASSLTGISYEQYF
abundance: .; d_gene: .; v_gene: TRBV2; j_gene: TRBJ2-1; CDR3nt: TGTGCCAGCACCTCTAGACCCGAGTTCTTC; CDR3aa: CASTSRPEFF
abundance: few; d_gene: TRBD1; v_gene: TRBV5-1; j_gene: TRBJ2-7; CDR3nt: TGCGCCAGCAGCCCCCGTCACGGACAGGGGGTAATCGAGCAGTACTTC; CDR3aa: CASSPRHGQGVIEQYF
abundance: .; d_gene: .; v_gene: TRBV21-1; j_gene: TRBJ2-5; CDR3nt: TGTGCCAGCAGCAAAGTCCGGCAAAAGGAAGAGACCCAGTACTTC; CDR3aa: CASSKVRQKEETQYF
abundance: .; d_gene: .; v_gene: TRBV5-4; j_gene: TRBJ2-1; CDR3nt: TGTGCCAGCAGAACCGGAGAGGGAAACTACAATGAGCAGTTCTTC; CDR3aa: CASRTGEGNYNEQFF
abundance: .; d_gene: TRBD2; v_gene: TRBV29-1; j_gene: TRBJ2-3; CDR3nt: TGCAGCGGGGAGCGGGACCCGCAGGCAGATACGCAGTATTTT; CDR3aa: CSGERDPQADTQYF
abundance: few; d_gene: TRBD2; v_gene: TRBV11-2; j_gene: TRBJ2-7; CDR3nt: TGTGCCAGCAGCTTAGAGACTAGCGTCTCTTTC; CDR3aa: CASSLETSVSF
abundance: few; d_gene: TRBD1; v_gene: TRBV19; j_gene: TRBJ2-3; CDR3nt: TGTGCCAGTAGTATCCAGGGGGCTAGCACAGATACGCAGTATTTT; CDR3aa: CASSIQGASTDTQYF
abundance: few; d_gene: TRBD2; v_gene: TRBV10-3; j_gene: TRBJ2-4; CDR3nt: TGTGCCATCAGTGAGTCCCTAGCGGGAGACATTCAGTACTTC; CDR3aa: CAISESLAGDIQYF
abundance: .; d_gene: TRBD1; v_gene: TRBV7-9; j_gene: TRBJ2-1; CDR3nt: TGTGCCAGCAGCTGGACAGGGGCGGGTCGCAATGAGCAGTTCTTC; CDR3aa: CASSWTGAGRNEQFF
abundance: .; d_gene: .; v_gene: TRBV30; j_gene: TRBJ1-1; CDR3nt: TGTGCCTGGAGTCCTTCGGGGGGCCTAGCTTTCTTT; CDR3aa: CAWSPSGGLAFF